Below, 21 T cell receptor beta chains from the same sample are listed, as sequenced in a study of CD8+CD57+ T cells in acquired aplastic anemia. CD8+CD57+ cell expansion, shown by flow cytometry, had occurred in the patients selected for sequencing. TCR beta VDJ combinations and CDR3 sequences were profiled from genomic DNA. TCRdb reanalysed the reads using MiXCR and keeps one entry per CDR3 protein. The table records under 350,000 distinct CDR3 sequences, approximately 58% of them present only once. Sequencing was performed on sorted CD4+, CD8+, or CD8+CD57+ T cells (not recorded which) from PBMCs. These receptors were taken from a human donor with aplastic anemia.

The chain uses TRBV7-3 and TRBJ2-3, with 7 nucleotides matching TRBD1. Germline CDR1 and CDR2: SGHTA and FQGTGA. V lost 3 bases, J lost 3 bases, and 6 bases stayed unmatched. The CDR3 has 15 residues. The CDR3 here is CASSLTGIGTDTQYF. In nucleotides, the CDR3 is TGTGCCAGCAGCTTGACAGGGATTGGAACAGATACGCAGTATTTT.

This clonotype was detected only once. The J gene is TRBJ2-7, the V gene TRBV15, with 8 bases identical to TRBD2. Germline V gene data show CDR1 as LNHNV and CDR2 as YYDKDF (reference sequence). The CDR3 contains 15 residues. The V gene end was trimmed by 1 base and the J gene end by 7 bases; junction bases not matched to a gene: 9. The CDR3 DNA reads as TGTGCCACCAGCAGAGCAGTCGCGGGAGGAGTAGAGCAGTACTTC. This sequence encodes CATSRAVAGGVEQYF.

The rearrangement joins TRBV4-2 to TRBJ2-5; possibly TRBD2 for D (7 bases). The V gene's germline CDR1 is LGHNA and CDR2 YNFKEQ. The V end lost 5 bases, the J end lost 5 bases, and 15 bases lay between the germline ends. This CDR3 is 14 amino acids long. As DNA, the CDR3 is TGTGCCAGCAGCTCGACTAGGGGGGGGGAGACCCAGTACTTC. This gives the protein CASSSTRGGETQYF.

As for this clonotype: Because the CDR3 is missing its conserved closing phenylalanine or tryptophan, this is likely a read error. The V and J genes are TRBV19 and TRBJ1-6; D remains unclear. The germline V and J ends were trimmed by 6 bases and 0 bases, with 15 bases remaining between them. This CDR3 comprises 17 residues. Germline V lookup: CDR1 LNHDA, CDR2 SQIVND (reference sequence). The CDR3 DNA reads as TGTGCCAGTAGCAAGGACCCGTCGAGCTCCTATAATTCACCCCTCCACCTT. Residues: CASSKDPSSSYNSPLHL.

The rearrangement links TRBV15 to TRBJ2-3; no firm D call. Trimming stripped 0 bases from V and 4 bases from J, with 5 bases between. Germline V gene data show CDR1 as LNHNV and CDR2 as YYDKDF (reference sequence). CDR3 length: 13 residues. CDR3 in amino acids: CATSREWADTQYF. The DNA of the CDR3 is TGTGCCACCAGCAGAGAATGGGCAGATACGCAGTATTTT.

The rearrangement uses TRBV2 and TRBJ1-1; the D gene is possibly TRBD1 (6 bases). CDR1 and CDR2 from the germline V gene are SNHLY and FYNNEI. V lost 2 bases to trimming and J lost 7 bases, with 20 bases between them. This CDR3 comprises 16 residues. The CDR3: CASSELRQAPSGEAFF. In nucleotides, the CDR3 is TGTGCCAGCAGTGAATTGAGACAGGCCCCGAGTGGTGAAGCTTTCTTT.

The chain employs TRBV2 and TRBJ2-2, with a weak D call TRBD1 (6 bases). The CDR3 has 14 residues. V was trimmed by 7 bases and J by 0 bases, leaving 9 bases between them. Germline-derived CDR1 and CDR2 are SNHLY and FYNNEI. The CDR3 DNA sequence: TGTGCCAGCAAACAGGGAACGAACACCGGGGAGCTGTTTTTT. The encoded protein is CASKQGTNTGELFF.

This clonotype was counted many times. The chain is built from TRBV3-1 and TRBJ2-3, with 14 bases aligning to TRBD2. The CDR3 extends over 16 amino acids. The germline CDR1 and CDR2 sequences are LGHDT and YNNKEL (reference sequence). Trimming cost V 5 bases and J 6 bases; bases outside gene matches: 7. Written as DNA, the CDR3 is TGTGCCAGCAGCTCACCGGGACTAGCGGGAGCGGATACGCAGTATTTT. Protein product: CASSSPGLAGADTQYF.

This chain links TRBV7-6 with TRBJ2-1, with TRBD2 matching over 8 bases. The CDR3 totals 19 residues. Germline assignment: CDR1 SGHVS and CDR2 FNYEAQ. After removal of 5 bases from V and 4 bases from J, the junction contained 19 bases not matched to a gene. CDR3 loop: CASSAERGGRILGYNEQFF. CDR3 sequence (DNA): TGTGCCAGCAGCGCTGAACGGGGCGGGAGGATCTTAGGGTACAATGAGCAGTTCTTC.

The chain is built from TRBV15 and TRBJ2-7, with 10 positions matching TRBD2. The CDR3 loop spans 16 amino acids. CDR1 is LNHNV and CDR2 is YYDKDF in the germline V gene (reference sequence). Trimming cost V 0 bases and J 6 bases; bases outside gene matches: 8. The CDR3 DNA reads as TGTGCCACCAGCAGAGATCGAGCGGGGGGGGTCTTCGAGCAGTACTTC. Its translation is CATSRDRAGGVFEQYF.

This CDR3 reads CAISRDRGNSPLHF. Here the CDR3 DNA reads TGTGCCATCAGCCGGGACAGGGGTAATTCACCCCTCCACTTT. The V call is TRBV10-3, the J call TRBJ1-6, with 10 bases that match TRBD1. Per germline, CDR1 ENHRY and CDR2 SYGVKD. With 6 bases clipped from V and 6 bases from J, the junction kept 2 bases outside the gene matches. CDR3 length: 14 amino acids.

This clonotype was observed many times. Its ends do not fully match the called genes, so a read error is possible. The J gene is TRBJ2-3, the V gene TRBV29-1; D is unresolved. This CDR3 is 13 amino acids long. Germline V gives CDR1 SQVTM, CDR2 ANQGSEA. The CDR3 nucleotides read TGCAGCGTTAAAGAGCGCCTCACAGATACGCAGTATTTT. Translating it yields CSVKERLTDTQYF.

This clonotype was found many times. The J gene is TRBJ2-5, the V gene TRBV9; D unresolved. The CDR3 loop spans 14 amino acids. V dropped 0 bases and J dropped 4 bases, with 10 bases sitting between them. Germline V gene sequence: CDR1 SGDLS, CDR2 YYNGEE. The CDR3 DNA reads as TGTGCCAGCAGCGTAGGCGGCCCCAGAGAGACCCAGTACTTC. It encodes CASSVGGPRETQYF.

The V gene is TRBV5-1, the J gene TRBJ1-1; D not resolved. The CDR3 has 14 amino acids. V gave up 4 bases and J gave up 0 bases, with 10 bases separating them. The germline gives CDR1 SGHRS, CDR2 YFSETQ. CDR3 sequence: CASSPAGLNTEAFF. CDR3 bases: TGCGCCAGCAGCCCAGCAGGCCTGAACACTGAAGCTTTCTTT.

The chain is built from TRBV19 and TRBJ1-1; TRBD1 is a possible D gene (6 bases). V shed 6 bases and J shed 1 base, with 27 bases lying between them. Germline V gives CDR1 LNHDA, CDR2 SQIVND (reference sequence). The CDR3 spans 19 residues. CDR3 sequence (DNA): TGTGCCAGTAGCCAATCGAGAGCCGAGAACAGGGCGCGGAACACTGAAGCTTTCTTT. Translation: CASSQSRAENRARNTEAFF.

This clonotype was detected a few times. In nucleotides, the CDR3 is TGTGCCAGCTCACTCTACCGGGACAGGGGAACAGAGACCCAGTACTTC. Translation gives CASSLYRDRGTETQYF. V usage is TRBV18 and J usage is TRBJ2-5, with TRBD1 matching 10 bases. V lost 4 bases to trimming and J lost 4 bases; unmatched junction nucleotides: 9. Germline CDR1 and CDR2: KGHSH and LQKENI. This CDR3 comprises 16 residues. The full variable domain, rest sourced from reference TRBV18 and TRBJ2-5, is NAGVMQNPRHLVRRRGQEARLRCSPMKGHSHVYWYRQLPEEGLKFMVYLQKENIIDESGMPKERFSAEFPKEGPSILRIQQVVRGDSAAYFCASSLYRDRGTETQYFGPGTRLLVL.

The CDR3 here is CASSIAHIGSYEQYF. CDR3 sequence (DNA): TGTGCCAGTAGTATAGCACACATCGGTTCCTACGAGCAGTACTTC. The rearrangement joins TRBV19 to TRBJ2-7; D is uncertain. The germline CDR1 and CDR2 sequences are LNHDA and SQIVND (reference sequence). The CDR3 runs to 15 residues. Trimming shortened V by 1 base and J by 1 base, and 11 bases separated the two germline ends.

As DNA, the CDR3 is TGTGCCATCAGTGAGAGCGGGGGACAGGGGGCAAATCAGCCCCAGCATTTT. This gives the protein CAISESGGQGANQPQHF. The rearrangement joins TRBV10-3 to TRBJ1-5, with TRBD1 identical over 12 bases. Trimming removed 2 bases from V and 4 bases from J; junction bases left unmatched: 6. This CDR3 contains 17 residues. The germline V gene has CDR1 ENHRY and CDR2 SYGVKD.

This clonotype was observed a single time. The chain uses TRBV29-1 and TRBJ1-2; 8 bases are shared with TRBD1. Trimming at V came to 6 bases and at J to 8 bases, leaving 11 bases not matched to a gene. Germline V CDR1 and CDR2: SQVTM, ANQGSEA. The CDR3 covers 13 residues. In nucleotides, the CDR3 is TGCAGCGTCGCTGGGCAGGGGGCGGAAGGCTACACCTTC. It codes for CSVAGQGAEGYTF.

To note about this clonotype: The CDR3 does not end in the conserved phenylalanine or tryptophan, so this is likely a read error. Written as DNA, the CDR3 is TGTGCCAGCAGCCCCAGGGGAATCTATGGCTACACCCTC. Its translation: CASSPRGIYGYTL. The chain uses TRBV14 and TRBJ1-2, with D perhaps TRBD1 (6 bases). Germline V CDR1 and CDR2: SGHDN, FVKESK. The ends were cut back, 4 bases at V and 4 bases at J, with 10 bases in the middle. The CDR3 runs to 13 residues.

There are a few counts of this clonotype. The chain combines TRBV19 with TRBJ1-1; 8 bases fit TRBD1. V was clipped by 7 bases and J by 5 bases; unmatched bases: 3. The CDR3 extends over 12 amino acids. Germline V gene sequence: CDR1 LNHDA, CDR2 SQIVND (reference sequence). This CDR3 is CASTDRGTEAFF. CDR3 in DNA: TGTGCCAGTACAGACAGGGGAACTGAAGCTTTCTTT.